Given below is one T cell receptor (beta chain) in context. Its antigen remains unidentified. Produced via immunoSEQ multiplex PCR; TCRdb's table is partial and in-frame only. The table has about 120,000 clones, around 86% seen once. This specimen belongs to a study of T cell responses to AZD1222 COVID-19 vaccine. Study-wide findings and caveats: Spike-specific TCR depth and breadth grew after two AZD1222 doses. It should be noted that donors were predominantly white British and more often female, and clonal diversity was possibly underestimated.

V was pared by 6 bases and J by 1 base, with 10 bases between. This CDR3 is 15 amino acids long. Looked up from germline, CDR1 is MNHEY and CDR2 is SVGAGI. The V call is TRBV6-5, the J call TRBJ1-6, with D unclear. Sequenced here: peripheral blood, sampled 28 days after the second AZD1222 dose. The TCR originated in an adult who received the AZD1222 COVID-19 vaccine. The CDR3 DNA reads TGTGCCAGCAGCCCCCGTTCTTCCTATAATTCACCCCTCCACTTT. Protein sequence: CASSPRSSYNSPLHF.